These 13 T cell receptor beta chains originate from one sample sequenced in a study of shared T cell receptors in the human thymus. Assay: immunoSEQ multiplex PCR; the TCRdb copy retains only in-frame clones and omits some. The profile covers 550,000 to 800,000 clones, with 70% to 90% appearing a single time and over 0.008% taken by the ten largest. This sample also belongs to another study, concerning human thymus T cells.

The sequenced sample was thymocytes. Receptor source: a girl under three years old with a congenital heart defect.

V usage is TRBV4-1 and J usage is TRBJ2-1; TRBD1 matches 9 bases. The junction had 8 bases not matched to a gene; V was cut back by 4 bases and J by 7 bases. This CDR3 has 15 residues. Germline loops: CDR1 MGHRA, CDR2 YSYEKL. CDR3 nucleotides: TGCGCCAGCAGCCGAGAAGGGACAGGGTGGAATGAGCAGTTCTTC. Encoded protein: CASSREGTGWNEQFF.

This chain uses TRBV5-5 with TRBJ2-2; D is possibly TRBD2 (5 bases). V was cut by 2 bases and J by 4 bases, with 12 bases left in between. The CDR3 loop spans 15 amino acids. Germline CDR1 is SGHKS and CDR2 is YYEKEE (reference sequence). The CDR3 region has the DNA TGTGCCAGCAGCTTTAGGAGGACGGGCACCGGGGAGCTGTTTTTT. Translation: CASSFRRTGTGELFF.

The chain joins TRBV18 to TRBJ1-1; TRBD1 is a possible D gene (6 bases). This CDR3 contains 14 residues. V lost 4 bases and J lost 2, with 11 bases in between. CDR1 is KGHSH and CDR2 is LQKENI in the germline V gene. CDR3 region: CASSLTGNNTEAFF. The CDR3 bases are TGTGCCAGCTCACTGACAGGTAACAACACTGAAGCTTTCTTT.

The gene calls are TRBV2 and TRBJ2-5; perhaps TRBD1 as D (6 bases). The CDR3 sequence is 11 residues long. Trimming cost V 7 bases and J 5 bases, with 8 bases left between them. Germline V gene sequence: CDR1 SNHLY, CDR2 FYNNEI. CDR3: CASTRGETQYF. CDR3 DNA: TGTGCCAGCACGAGGGGGGAGACCCAGTACTTC.

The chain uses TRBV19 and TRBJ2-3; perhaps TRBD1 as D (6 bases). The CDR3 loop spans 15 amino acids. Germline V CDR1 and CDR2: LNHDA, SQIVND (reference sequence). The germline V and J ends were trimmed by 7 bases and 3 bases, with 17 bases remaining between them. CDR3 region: CASNSQGRYTDTQYF. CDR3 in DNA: TGTGCCAGTAATTCACAGGGAAGGTATACAGATACGCAGTATTTT.

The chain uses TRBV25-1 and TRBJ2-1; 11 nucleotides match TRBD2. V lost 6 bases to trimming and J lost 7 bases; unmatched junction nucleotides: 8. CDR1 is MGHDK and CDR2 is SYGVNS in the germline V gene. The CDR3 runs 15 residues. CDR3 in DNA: TGTGCCAGCAGCCCGACTAGCGGGGATGTGAATGAGCAGTTCTTC. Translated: CASSPTSGDVNEQFF.

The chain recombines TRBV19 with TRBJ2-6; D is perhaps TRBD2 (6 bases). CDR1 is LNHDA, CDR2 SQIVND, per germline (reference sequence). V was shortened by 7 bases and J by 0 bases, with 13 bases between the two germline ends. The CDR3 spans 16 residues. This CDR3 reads CASTGLTSSGANVLTF. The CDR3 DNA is TGTGCCAGTACGGGACTGACAAGCTCTGGGGCCAACGTCCTGACTTTC.

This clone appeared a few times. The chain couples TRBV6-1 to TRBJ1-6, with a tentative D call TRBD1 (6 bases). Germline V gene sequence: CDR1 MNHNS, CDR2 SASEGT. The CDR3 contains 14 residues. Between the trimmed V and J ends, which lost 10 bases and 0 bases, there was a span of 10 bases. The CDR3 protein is CATSGDSYNSPLHF. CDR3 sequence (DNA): TGTGCCACCTCAGGGGACTCCTATAATTCACCCCTCCACTTT.

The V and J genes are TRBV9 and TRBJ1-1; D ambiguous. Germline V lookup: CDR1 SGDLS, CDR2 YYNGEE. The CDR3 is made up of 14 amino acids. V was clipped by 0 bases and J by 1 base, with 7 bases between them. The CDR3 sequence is CASSVEWANTEAFF. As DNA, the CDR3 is TGTGCCAGCAGCGTAGAGTGGGCGAACACTGAAGCTTTCTTT.

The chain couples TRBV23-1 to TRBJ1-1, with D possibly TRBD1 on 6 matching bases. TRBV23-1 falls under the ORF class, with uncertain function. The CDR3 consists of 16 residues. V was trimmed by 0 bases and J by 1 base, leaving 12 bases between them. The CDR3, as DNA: TGCGCCAGCAGTCAATCTGAGGGGGACGGGAACACTGAAGCTTTCTTT. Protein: CASSQSEGDGNTEAFF.

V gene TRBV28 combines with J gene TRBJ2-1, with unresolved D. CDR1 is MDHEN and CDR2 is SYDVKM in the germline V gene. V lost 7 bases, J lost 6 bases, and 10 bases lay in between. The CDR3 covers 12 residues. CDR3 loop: CASNKRLNEQFF. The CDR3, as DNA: TGTGCCAGCAATAAACGACTCAATGAGCAGTTCTTC. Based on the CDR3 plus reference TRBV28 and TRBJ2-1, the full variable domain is DVKVTQSSRYLVKRTGEKVFLECVQDMDHENMFWYRQDPGLGLRLIYFSYDVKMKEKGDIPEGYSVSREKKERFSLILESASTNQTSMYLCASNKRLNEQFFGPGTRLTVL.

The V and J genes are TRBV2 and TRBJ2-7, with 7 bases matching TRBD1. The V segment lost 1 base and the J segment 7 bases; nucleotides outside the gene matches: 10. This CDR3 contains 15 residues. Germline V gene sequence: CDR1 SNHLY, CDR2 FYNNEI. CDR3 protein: CASSEGRTGPYEQYF. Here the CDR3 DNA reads TGTGCCAGCAGTGAAGGCCGGACAGGCCCTTATGAGCAGTACTTC.

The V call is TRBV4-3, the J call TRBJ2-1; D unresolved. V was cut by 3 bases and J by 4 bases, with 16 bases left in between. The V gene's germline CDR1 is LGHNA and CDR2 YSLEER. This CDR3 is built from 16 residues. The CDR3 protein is CASSHILAAGYNEQFF. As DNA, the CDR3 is TGCGCCAGCAGCCACATTCTGGCGGCCGGTTACAATGAGCAGTTCTTC.